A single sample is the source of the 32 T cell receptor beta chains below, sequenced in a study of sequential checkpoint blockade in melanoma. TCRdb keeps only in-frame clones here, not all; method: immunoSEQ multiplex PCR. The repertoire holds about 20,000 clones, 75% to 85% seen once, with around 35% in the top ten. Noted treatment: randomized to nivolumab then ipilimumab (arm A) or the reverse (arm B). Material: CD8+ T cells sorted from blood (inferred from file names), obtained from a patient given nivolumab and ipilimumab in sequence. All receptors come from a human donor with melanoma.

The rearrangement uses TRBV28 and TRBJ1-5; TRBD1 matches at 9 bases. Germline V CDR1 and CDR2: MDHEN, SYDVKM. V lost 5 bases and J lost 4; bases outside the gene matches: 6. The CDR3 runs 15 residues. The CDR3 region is CASSGQGQGNQPQHF. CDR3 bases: TGTGCCAGCAGTGGACAGGGGCAGGGAAATCAGCCCCAGCATTTT. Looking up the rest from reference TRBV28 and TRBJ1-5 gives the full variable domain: DVKVTQSSRYLVKRTGEKVFLECVQDMDHENMFWYRQDPGLGLRLIYFSYDVKMKEKGDIPEGYSVSREKKERFSLILESASTNQTSMYLCASSGQGQGNQPQHFGDGTRLSIL.

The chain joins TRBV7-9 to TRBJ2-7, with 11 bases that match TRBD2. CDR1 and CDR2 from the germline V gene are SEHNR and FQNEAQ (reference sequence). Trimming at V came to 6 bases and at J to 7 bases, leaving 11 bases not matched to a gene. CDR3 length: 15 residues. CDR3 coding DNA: TGTGCCAGCAGTCCCGATAGCGGGAGGGCGGAGGAGCAGTACTTC. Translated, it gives CASSPDSGRAEEQYF.

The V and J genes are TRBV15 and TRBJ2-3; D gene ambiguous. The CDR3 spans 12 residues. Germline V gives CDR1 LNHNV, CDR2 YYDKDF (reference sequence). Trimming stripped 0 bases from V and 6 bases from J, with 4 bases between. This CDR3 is CATSRDRDTQYF. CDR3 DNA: TGTGCCACCAGCAGAGATCGGGATACGCAGTATTTT.

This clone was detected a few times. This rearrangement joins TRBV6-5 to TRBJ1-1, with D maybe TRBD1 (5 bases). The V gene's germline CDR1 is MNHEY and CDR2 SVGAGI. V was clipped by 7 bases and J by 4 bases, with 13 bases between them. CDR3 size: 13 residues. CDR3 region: CASNGGRGTEAFF. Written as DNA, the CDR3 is TGTGCCAGCAACGGGGGTCGGGGCACTGAAGCTTTCTTT.

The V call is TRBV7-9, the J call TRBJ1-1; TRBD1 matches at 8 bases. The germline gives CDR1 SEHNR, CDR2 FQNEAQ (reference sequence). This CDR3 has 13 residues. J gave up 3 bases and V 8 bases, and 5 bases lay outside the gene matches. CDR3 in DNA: TGTGCCAGCGAAGGACAGGGAGACACTGAAGCTTTCTTT. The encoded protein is CASEGQGDTEAFF.

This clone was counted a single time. CDR3 nucleotide sequence: TGCGCCAGCAGCCCACATTTGACAGAGAACACTGAAGCTTTCTTT. Residues: CASSPHLTENTEAFF. The chain employs TRBV4-1 and TRBJ1-1; D possibly corresponds to TRBD1 (5 bases). Germline CDR1 MGHRA, CDR2 YSYEKL. The CDR3 length is 15 residues. V lost 4 bases, J lost 1 base, and 13 bases lay in between.

The CDR3 DNA reads TGTGCCACCTTTGACCCCCCGGGGGTTCAGCCCCAGCATTTT. Translation: CATFDPPGVQPQHF. The genes are TRBV10-3 and TRBJ1-5, with D perhaps matching TRBD1 (5 bases). The CDR3 consists of 14 residues. Deletions cut 10 bases from V and 6 bases from J, with 19 bases between. Looked up from germline, CDR1 is ENHRY and CDR2 is SYGVKD.

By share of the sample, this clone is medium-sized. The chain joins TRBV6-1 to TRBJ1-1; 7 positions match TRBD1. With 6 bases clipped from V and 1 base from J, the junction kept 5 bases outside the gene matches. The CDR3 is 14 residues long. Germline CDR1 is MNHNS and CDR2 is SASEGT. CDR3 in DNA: TGTGCCAGCAGCTCTTGGACAGGGAACACTGAAGCTTTCTTT. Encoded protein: CASSSWTGNTEAFF.

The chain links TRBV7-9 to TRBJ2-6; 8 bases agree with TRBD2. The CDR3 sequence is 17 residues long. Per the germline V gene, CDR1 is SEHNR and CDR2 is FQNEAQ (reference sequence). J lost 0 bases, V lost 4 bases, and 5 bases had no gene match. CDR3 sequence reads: CASSSTGGSSGANVLTF. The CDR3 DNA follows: TGTGCCAGCAGCTCGACGGGAGGGTCCTCTGGGGCCAACGTCCTGACTTTC.

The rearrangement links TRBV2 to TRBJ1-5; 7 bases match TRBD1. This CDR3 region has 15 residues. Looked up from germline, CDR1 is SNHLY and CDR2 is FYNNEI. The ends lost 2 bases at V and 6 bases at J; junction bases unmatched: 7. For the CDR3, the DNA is TGTGCCAGCAGTGAACTAAGGGGGCTCGGTCAGCCCCAGCATTTT. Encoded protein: CASSELRGLGQPQHF.

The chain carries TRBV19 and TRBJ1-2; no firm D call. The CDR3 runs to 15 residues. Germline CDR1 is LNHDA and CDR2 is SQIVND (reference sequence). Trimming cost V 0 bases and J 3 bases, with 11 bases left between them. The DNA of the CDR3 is TGTGCCAGTAGTATAGAGGGGAGACCCCACTATGGCTACACCTTC. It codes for CASSIEGRPHYGYTF.

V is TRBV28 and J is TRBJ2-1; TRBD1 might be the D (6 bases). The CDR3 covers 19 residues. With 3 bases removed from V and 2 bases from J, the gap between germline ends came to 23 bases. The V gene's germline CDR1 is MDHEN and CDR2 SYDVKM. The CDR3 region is CASSFRTVRAGGTYNEQFF. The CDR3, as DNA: TGTGCCAGCAGTTTTCGGACAGTGAGGGCGGGTGGTACCTACAATGAGCAGTTCTTC.

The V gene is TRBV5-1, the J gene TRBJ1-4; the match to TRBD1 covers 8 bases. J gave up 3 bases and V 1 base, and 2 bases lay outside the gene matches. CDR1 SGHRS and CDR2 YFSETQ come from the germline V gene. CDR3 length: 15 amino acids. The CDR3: CASSLMGQANEKLFF. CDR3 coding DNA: TGCGCCAGCAGCTTGATGGGACAGGCTAATGAAAAACTGTTTTTT.

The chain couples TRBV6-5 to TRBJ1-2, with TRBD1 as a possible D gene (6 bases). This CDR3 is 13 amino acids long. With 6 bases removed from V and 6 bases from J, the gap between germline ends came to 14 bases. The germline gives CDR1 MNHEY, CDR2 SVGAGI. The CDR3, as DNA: TGTGCCAGCAGCCTGGGGGGGGCGGATGGCTACACCTTC. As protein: CASSLGGADGYTF.

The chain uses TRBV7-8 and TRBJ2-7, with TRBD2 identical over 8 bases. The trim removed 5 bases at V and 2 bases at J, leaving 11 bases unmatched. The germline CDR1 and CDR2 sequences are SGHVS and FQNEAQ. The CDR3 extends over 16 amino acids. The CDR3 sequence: CASSQRTSSRAYEQYF. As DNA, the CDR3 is TGTGCCAGCAGCCAAAGGACTAGCTCAAGGGCCTACGAGCAGTACTTC.

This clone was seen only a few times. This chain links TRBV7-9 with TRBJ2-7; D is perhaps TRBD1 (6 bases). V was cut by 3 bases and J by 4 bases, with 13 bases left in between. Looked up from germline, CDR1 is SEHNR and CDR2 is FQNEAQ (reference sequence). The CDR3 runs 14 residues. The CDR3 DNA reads TGTGCCAGCAGCTTGGGTGGAGACAGGTACGAGCAGTACTTC. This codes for CASSLGGDRYEQYF. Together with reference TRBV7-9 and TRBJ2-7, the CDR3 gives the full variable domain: DTGVSQNPRHKITKRGQNVTFRCDPISEHNRLYWYRQTLGQGPEFLTYFQNEAQLEKSRLLSDRFSAERPKGSFSTLEIQRTEQGDSAMYLCASSLGGDRYEQYFGPGTRLTVT.

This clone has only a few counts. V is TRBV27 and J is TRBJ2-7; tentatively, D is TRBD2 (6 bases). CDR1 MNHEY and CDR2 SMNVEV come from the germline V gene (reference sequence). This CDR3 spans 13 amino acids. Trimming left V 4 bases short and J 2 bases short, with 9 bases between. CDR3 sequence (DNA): TGTGCCAGCAGTTGGAGGGGTACCTACGAGCAGTACTTC. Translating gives CASSWRGTYEQYF.

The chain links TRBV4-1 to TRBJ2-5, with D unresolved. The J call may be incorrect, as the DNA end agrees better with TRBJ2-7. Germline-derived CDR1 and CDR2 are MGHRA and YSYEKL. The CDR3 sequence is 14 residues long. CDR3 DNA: TGCGCCAGCAGCCAAGATGAGCAGGCCGGCGAGCAGTACTTC. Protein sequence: CASSQDEQAGEQYF.

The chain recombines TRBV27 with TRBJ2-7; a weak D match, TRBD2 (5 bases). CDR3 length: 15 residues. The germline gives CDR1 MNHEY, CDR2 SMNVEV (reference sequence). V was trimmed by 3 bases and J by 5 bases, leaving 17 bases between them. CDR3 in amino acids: CASSFGLRSLHEQYF. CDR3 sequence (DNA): TGTGCCAGCAGTTTTGGACTGCGCTCCCTACACGAGCAGTACTTC.

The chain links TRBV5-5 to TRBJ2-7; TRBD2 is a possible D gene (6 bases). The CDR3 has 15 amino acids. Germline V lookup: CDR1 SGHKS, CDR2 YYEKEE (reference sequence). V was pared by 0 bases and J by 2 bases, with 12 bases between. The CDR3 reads CASSLAVGTAYEQYF. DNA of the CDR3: TGTGCCAGCAGCTTGGCCGTGGGGACTGCCTACGAGCAGTACTTC.

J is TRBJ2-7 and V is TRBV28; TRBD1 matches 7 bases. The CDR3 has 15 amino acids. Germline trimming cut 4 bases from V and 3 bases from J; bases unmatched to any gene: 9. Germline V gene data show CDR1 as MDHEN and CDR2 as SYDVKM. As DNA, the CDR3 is TGTGCCAGCAGTTCCCGGGACAGTCCAATCTACGAGCAGTACTTC. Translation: CASSSRDSPIYEQYF.

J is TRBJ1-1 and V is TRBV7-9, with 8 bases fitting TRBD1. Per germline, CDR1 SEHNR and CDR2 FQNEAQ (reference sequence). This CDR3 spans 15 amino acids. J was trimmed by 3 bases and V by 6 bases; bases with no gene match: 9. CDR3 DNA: TGTGCCAGCAGGGGTGGACAGGGAAGGGACACTGAAGCTTTCTTT. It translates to CASRGGQGRDTEAFF.

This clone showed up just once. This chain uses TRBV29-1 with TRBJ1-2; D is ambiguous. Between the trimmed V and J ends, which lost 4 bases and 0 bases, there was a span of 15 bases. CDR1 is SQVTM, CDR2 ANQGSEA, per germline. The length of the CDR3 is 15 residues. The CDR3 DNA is TGCAGCGTTGTGGTCGACTTTGACTCTAACTATGGCTACACCTTC. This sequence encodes CSVVVDFDSNYGYTF.

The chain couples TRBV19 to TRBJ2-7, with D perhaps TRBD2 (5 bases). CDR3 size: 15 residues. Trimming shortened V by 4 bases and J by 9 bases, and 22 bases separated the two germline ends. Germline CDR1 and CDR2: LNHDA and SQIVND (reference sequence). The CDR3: CASSSPDGTYEGQYF. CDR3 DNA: TGTGCCAGTAGTAGCCCGGACGGTACGTACGAGGGGCAGTACTTC.

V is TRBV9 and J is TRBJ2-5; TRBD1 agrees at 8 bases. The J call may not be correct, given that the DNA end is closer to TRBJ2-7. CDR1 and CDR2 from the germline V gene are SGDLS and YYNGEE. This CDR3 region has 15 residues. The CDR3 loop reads CASSVEQGAKNEQYF. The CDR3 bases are TGTGCCAGCAGCGTAGAGCAGGGGGCTAAAAACGAGCAGTACTTC.

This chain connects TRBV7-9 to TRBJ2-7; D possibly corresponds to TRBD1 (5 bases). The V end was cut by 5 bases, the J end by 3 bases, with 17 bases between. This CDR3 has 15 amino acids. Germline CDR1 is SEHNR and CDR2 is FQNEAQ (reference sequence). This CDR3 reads CASSLSFGQNYEQYF. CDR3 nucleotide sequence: TGTGCCAGCAGCCTAAGTTTCGGACAAAACTACGAGCAGTACTTC.

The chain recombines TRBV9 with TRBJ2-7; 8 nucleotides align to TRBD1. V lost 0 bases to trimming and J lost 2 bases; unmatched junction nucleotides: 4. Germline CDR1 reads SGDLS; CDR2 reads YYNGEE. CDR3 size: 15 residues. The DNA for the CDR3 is TGTGCCAGCAGCGTAGGGGCAGGGGGCGCCTACGAGCAGTACTTC. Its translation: CASSVGAGGAYEQYF.

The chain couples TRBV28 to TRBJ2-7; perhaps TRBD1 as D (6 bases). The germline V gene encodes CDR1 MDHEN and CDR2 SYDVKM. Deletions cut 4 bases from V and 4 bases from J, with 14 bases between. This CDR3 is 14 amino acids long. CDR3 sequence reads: CASSSDRTQYEQYF. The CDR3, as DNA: TGTGCCAGCAGTTCGGACAGAACCCAATACGAGCAGTACTTC.

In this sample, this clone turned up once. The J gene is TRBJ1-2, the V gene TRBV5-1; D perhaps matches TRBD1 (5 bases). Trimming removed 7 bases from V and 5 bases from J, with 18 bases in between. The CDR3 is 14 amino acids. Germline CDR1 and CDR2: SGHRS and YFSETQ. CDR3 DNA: TGCGCCAGCGGCCCTACGGGGGTCGGGTATGGCTACACCTTC. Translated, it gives CASGPTGVGYGYTF. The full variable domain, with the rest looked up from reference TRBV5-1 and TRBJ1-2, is KAGVTQTPRYLIKTRGQQVTLSCSPISGHRSVSWYQQTPGQGLQFLFEYFSETQRNKGNFPGRFSGRQFSNSRSEMNVSTLELGDSALYLCASGPTGVGYGYTFGSGTRLTVV.

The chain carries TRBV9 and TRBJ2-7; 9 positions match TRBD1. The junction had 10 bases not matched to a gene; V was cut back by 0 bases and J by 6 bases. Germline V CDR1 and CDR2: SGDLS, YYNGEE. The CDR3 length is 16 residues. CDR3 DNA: TGTGCCAGCAGCGTAGATGCCGGGACAGGGACCAGCGAGCAGTACTTC. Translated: CASSVDAGTGTSEQYF. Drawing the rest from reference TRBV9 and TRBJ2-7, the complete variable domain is DSGVTQTPKHLITATGQRVTLRCSPRSGDLSVYWYQQSLDQGLQFLIQYYNGEERAKGNILERFSAQQFPDLHSELNLSSLELGDSALYFCASSVDAGTGTSEQYFGPGTRLTVT.

The chain's CDR3 is CASSLSSGRQKTQYF. The CDR3 region has the DNA TGTGCCAGCAGCTTATCTAGCGGACGGCAGAAGACCCAGTACTTC. The chain combines TRBV11-2 with TRBJ2-5; 7 bases fit TRBD2. The CDR3 runs to 15 residues. V was clipped by 2 bases and J by 6 bases; unmatched bases: 9. Germline V lookup: CDR1 SGHAT, CDR2 FQNNGV.

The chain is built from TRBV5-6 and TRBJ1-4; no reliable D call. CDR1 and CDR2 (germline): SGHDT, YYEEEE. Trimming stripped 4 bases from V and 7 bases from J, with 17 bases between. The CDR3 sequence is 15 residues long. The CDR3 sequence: CASSPAWVTGEKLFF. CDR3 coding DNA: TGTGCCAGCAGCCCCGCCTGGGTCACGGGTGAAAAACTGTTTTTT.